Presented here are 23 T cell receptor beta chains from one specimen sequenced in a study of cytomegalovirus exposure and HLA in healthy donors. Researchers ran the PCR with 60 Vbeta and 13 Jbeta primers. The protocol was immunoSEQ multiplex PCR, while the TCRdb copy is restricted to in-frame clones and leaves out a portion. The sample lists roughly 280,000 clones; more than 55% were seen once. The sample taken for sequencing was PBMCs. The receptors here all came from a female donor in good health and CMV-seronegative.

V is TRBV10-1 and J is TRBJ2-3; 8 bases align to TRBD1. This CDR3 is built from 17 residues. The trim removed 4 bases at V and 4 bases at J, leaving 13 bases unmatched. Germline V gives CDR1 WNHNN, CDR2 SYGVQD (reference sequence). The CDR3 spells CASSGPSGGVRADTQYF. The CDR3 DNA reads as TGCGCCAGCAGTGGGCCCTCAGGGGGCGTGAGAGCAGATACGCAGTATTTT.

V usage is TRBV19 and J usage is TRBJ1-2; possibly TRBD1 for D (6 bases). Trimming took 6 bases from V and 8 from J, leaving 13 bases between them. The CDR3 has 12 residues. Per germline, CDR1 LNHDA and CDR2 SQIVND (reference sequence). CDR3 DNA sequence: TGTGCCAGTAGGGGGGGGCTACGCGGCTACACCTTC. Protein: CASRGGLRGYTF.

The count of this clone is one. The chain carries TRBV4-1 and TRBJ2-1; D possibly corresponds to TRBD1 (5 bases). Germline loops: CDR1 MGHRA, CDR2 YSYEKL. V was shortened by 1 base and J by 12 bases, with 16 bases between the two germline ends. The CDR3 covers 14 residues. CDR3: CASSQGRIGTGQFF. CDR3 coding DNA: TGCGCCAGCAGCCAAGGCCGAATAGGTACAGGGCAGTTCTTC.

This rearrangement joins TRBV6-5 to TRBJ2-3; TRBD2 is a possible D gene (7 bases). The CDR3 covers 11 residues. Trimming stripped 6 bases from V and 9 bases from J, with 10 bases between. CDR1 and CDR2 (germline): MNHEY, SVGAGI. CDR3 sequence: CASRKGGTQYF. In DNA form, the CDR3 reads TGTGCCAGCAGAAAGGGGGGGACGCAGTATTTT.

This chain uses TRBV18 with TRBJ1-1; 11 bases match TRBD1. The V and J ends lost 4 bases and 5 bases, in that order; junction bases with no gene match: 6. The CDR3 is 15 amino acids. The V gene's germline CDR1 is KGHSH and CDR2 LQKENI. CDR3 sequence: CASSLGQGAVTEAFF. The CDR3 nucleotides are TGTGCCAGCTCACTAGGACAGGGGGCTGTGACTGAAGCTTTCTTT.

The rearrangement joins TRBV28 to TRBJ1-2; the D gene is possibly TRBD1 (6 bases). From germline, CDR1 is MDHEN and CDR2 SYDVKM. The CDR3 length is 13 residues. Trimming took 8 bases from V and 2 from J, leaving 12 bases between them. This chain's CDR3 is CASRDISNYGYTF. The CDR3 DNA sequence: TGTGCCAGCCGGGACATTTCGAACTATGGCTACACCTTC.

CDR3: CASSIGTGNSGANVLTF. CDR3 coding DNA: TGTGCCAGTAGTATCGGGACAGGCAACTCTGGGGCCAACGTCCTGACTTTC. This chain links TRBV19 with TRBJ2-6; 8 nucleotides align to TRBD1. CDR1 and CDR2 from the germline V gene are LNHDA and SQIVND (reference sequence). The CDR3 covers 17 residues. Germline trimming cut 3 bases from V and 0 bases from J; bases unmatched to any gene: 4.

This chain joins TRBV18 and TRBJ1-2, with 7 bases lining up with TRBD1. Germline V gene data show CDR1 as KGHSH and CDR2 as LQKENI. After removal of 5 bases from V and 1 base from J, the junction contained 7 bases not matched to a gene. The CDR3 has 15 residues. CDR3 in DNA: TGTGCCAGCTCAACGGGACAGAATGTTAACTATGGCTACACCTTC. This translates into CASSTGQNVNYGYTF. The full variable domain, in which reference TRBV18 and TRBJ1-2 provide the parts outside the CDR3, is NAGVMQNPRHLVRRRGQEARLRCSPMKGHSHVYWYRQLPEEGLKFMVYLQKENIIDESGMPKERFSAEFPKEGPSILRIQQVVRGDSAAYFCASSTGQNVNYGYTFGSGTRLTVV.

The rearrangement links TRBV2 to TRBJ2-5; 10 nucleotides match TRBD2. Trimming cost V 2 bases and J 11 bases; bases outside gene matches: 11. The germline V gene encodes CDR1 SNHLY and CDR2 FYNNEI. The CDR3 is 15 residues long. The CDR3 DNA sequence: TGTGCCAGCAGTGAATCGCGAGCGGGAGGGTTAGAGCAGTACTTC. Encoded protein: CASSESRAGGLEQYF.

V usage is TRBV9 and J usage is TRBJ1-1; a weak D match, TRBD1 (6 bases). V gave up 3 bases and J gave up 1 base, with 13 bases separating them. This CDR3 is 15 amino acids long. Germline V gene sequence: CDR1 SGDLS, CDR2 YYNGEE. The CDR3 sequence: CASSAHGTSNTEAFF. The CDR3 nucleotides read TGTGCCAGCAGCGCCCATGGGACATCGAACACTGAAGCTTTCTTT.

The V and J genes are TRBV30 and TRBJ2-1; 7 bases fit TRBD2. CDR1 is GTSNPN, CDR2 SVGIG, per germline (reference sequence). CDR3 size: 16 residues. V shed 2 bases and J 6 bases; nucleotides not matched to a gene: 13. CDR3 sequence: CAWSSLNEGGINEQFF. The CDR3 DNA is TGTGCCTGGAGTTCCCTTAACGAGGGAGGGATCAATGAGCAGTTCTTC.

V is TRBV7-9 and J is TRBJ2-1; possibly TRBD2 for D (5 bases). V was shortened by 5 bases and J by 3 bases, with 20 bases between the two germline ends. This CDR3 is 17 amino acids long. CDR1 is SEHNR and CDR2 is FQNEAQ in the germline V gene (reference sequence). CDR3 amino acids: CASSEQTWELVYNEQFF. The CDR3 DNA reads as TGTGCCAGCAGCGAACAGACCTGGGAGCTGGTCTACAATGAGCAGTTCTTC.

Only a few counts were recorded for this clone. The chain couples TRBV9 to TRBJ1-3, with D possibly TRBD1 on 6 matching bases. Germline CDR1 reads SGDLS; CDR2 reads YYNGEE. The CDR3 spans 17 residues. Between the trimmed V and J ends, which lost 0 bases and 4 bases, there was a span of 17 bases. CDR3 region: CASSVALQGTRGNTIYF. DNA of the CDR3: TGTGCCAGCAGCGTAGCTCTTCAGGGGACGCGAGGAAACACCATATATTTT.

This clone was counted a single time. This chain uses TRBV10-3 with TRBJ2-7, with D maybe TRBD2 (5 bases). CDR1 is ENHRY and CDR2 is SYGVKD in the germline V gene. The V end lost 3 bases, the J end lost 1 base, and 10 bases lay between the germline ends. This CDR3 region has 14 residues. CDR3: CAISDPSRSYEQYF. The CDR3 nucleotides read TGTGCCATCAGTGATCCTAGCAGATCCTACGAGCAGTACTTC.

The chain carries TRBV5-1 and TRBJ2-5, with D unclear. The J call is uncertain, as TRBJ2-7 better fits the DNA end. Per germline, CDR1 SGHRS and CDR2 YFSETQ. The CDR3 sequence is 13 residues long. The CDR3 DNA is TGCGCCAGCAGCCGTACAGAGTTCTACGAGCAGTACTTC. It specifies CASSRTEFYEQYF.

This sequence joins TRBV7-9 and TRBJ1-2; 8 bases are a match to TRBD1. The J segment lost 6 bases and the V segment lost 5 bases, leaving 8 bases of the junction unmatched. Germline V lookup: CDR1 SEHNR, CDR2 FQNEAQ (reference sequence). The CDR3 is 14 amino acids. CDR3 coding DNA: TGTGCCAGCAGCCCATCAGGGGGCTCCAATGGCTACACCTTC. It yields the protein CASSPSGGSNGYTF.

The CDR3 reads CASSLAGVPYNEQFF. CDR3 nucleotides: TGTGCCAGCAGCTTGGCGGGGGTCCCGTACAATGAGCAGTTCTTC. This chain uses TRBV7-2 with TRBJ2-1; 7 positions agree with TRBD2. The CDR3 contains 15 residues. Germline V CDR1 and CDR2: SGHTA, FQGNSA. Losses at the gene ends were 3 bases for V and 4 bases for J; bases not matched to a gene: 6.

The chain uses TRBV7-6 and TRBJ2-5, with no clear D. The germline V and J ends were trimmed by 1 base and 5 bases, with 14 bases remaining between them. CDR3 length equals 15 residues. Germline V CDR1 and CDR2: SGHVS, FNYEAQ. The CDR3 nucleotides are TGTGCCAGCAGCTTAGAGGCGGTAGGAATGGAGACCCAGTACTTC. Translating it yields CASSLEAVGMETQYF.

This chain links TRBV5-4 with TRBJ1-4, with TRBD1 identical over 9 bases. V gave up 4 bases and J gave up 8 bases; unmatched junction bases: 9. Per the germline V gene, CDR1 is SGHNT and CDR2 is YYREEE (reference sequence). The CDR3 consists of 15 residues. The CDR3 loop is CASSPIRDRDEKLFF. The CDR3 DNA reads TGTGCCAGCAGCCCGATCCGGGACAGGGACGAAAAACTGTTTTTT.

This chain joins TRBV28 and TRBJ2-6; TRBD1 might be the D (6 bases). Germline V gene sequence: CDR1 MDHEN, CDR2 SYDVKM. This CDR3 has 16 amino acids. Between the trimmed V and J ends, which lost 4 bases and 4 bases, there was a span of 14 bases. The CDR3 spells CASSSPGQRGANVLTF. CDR3 nucleotide sequence: TGTGCCAGCAGTTCTCCCGGACAGCGCGGGGCCAACGTCCTGACTTTC.

A word on this clone: The junction differs from germline at one of its ends, possibly a read error. The chain is built from TRBV5-1 and TRBJ2-5, with D unresolved. Germline assignment: CDR1 SGHRS and CDR2 YFSETQ. The CDR3 sequence is 14 residues long. Here the CDR3 DNA reads TGCGCCAGCAGCTTGGCCGTCAGAGGAGAGGCCCAGTACTTC. Amino acids: CASSLAVRGEAQYF.

This sequence joins TRBV10-1 and TRBJ2-3; tentative D call: TRBD2 (6 bases). CDR1 and CDR2 from the germline V gene are WNHNN and SYGVQD (reference sequence). CDR3 length: 18 amino acids. The V and J ends lost 3 bases and 2 bases respectively, with 21 bases between them. The chain's CDR3 is CASSDGRIEGTNTDTQYF. The CDR3 DNA reads as TGCGCCAGCAGTGACGGGAGAATCGAGGGGACCAACACAGATACGCAGTATTTT.

V is TRBV4-2 and J is TRBJ1-1, with D tentatively TRBD1 (5 bases). V lost 4 bases, J lost 6 bases, and 18 bases lay in between. The CDR3 sequence is 15 residues long. Germline assignment: CDR1 LGHNA and CDR2 YNFKEQ. CDR3 sequence: CASSPPSTGVPEAFF. CDR3 nucleotides: TGTGCCAGCAGCCCCCCTAGTACGGGGGTCCCTGAAGCTTTCTTT.